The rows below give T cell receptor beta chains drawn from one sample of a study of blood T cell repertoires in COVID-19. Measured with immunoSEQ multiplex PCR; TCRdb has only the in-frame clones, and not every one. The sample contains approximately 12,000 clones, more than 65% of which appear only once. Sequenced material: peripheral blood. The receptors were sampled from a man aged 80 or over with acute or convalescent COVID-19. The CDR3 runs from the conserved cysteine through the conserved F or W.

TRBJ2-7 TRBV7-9 CASSPTGVEQYF
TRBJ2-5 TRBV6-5 CASSLRQETQYF
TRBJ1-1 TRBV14 CASSQNRVTEAFF
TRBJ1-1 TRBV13 CASSSGQGREAFF
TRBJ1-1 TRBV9 CASSVEGENTEAFF
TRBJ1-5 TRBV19 CASSIQGFDQPQHF
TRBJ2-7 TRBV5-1 CASSSQTTGLGEQYF
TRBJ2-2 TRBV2 CASGNGGFGELFF
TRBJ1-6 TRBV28 CASSLWDREGSPLHF
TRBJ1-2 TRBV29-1 CSATAPVYGYTF
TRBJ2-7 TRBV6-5 CASSDRGASYEQYF
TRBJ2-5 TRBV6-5 CASRSTAPQETQYF
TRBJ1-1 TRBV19 CASRIDREAEAFF
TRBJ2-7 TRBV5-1 CASSPDRGGYEQYF
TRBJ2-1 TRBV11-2 CASSLQGLGNEQFF
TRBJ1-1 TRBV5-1 CASRTGQMNTEAFF
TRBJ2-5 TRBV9 CASSAGVGRETQYF
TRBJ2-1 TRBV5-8 CASSLLPTSISEQFF
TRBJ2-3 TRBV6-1 CASSETSGGGRDTQYF
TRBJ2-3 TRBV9 CASSVSLGRLADTQYF
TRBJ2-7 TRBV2 CASSPGTARGEQYF
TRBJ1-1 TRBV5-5 CASSLVSTASNTEAFF
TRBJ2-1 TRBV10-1 CASSDSGLAGDHEQFF
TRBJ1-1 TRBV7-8 CASRRTGGESGNTEAFF
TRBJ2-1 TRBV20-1 CSASFAGDYNEQFF
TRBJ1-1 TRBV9 CASSLRSTNTEAFF
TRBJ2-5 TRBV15 CATSRETGNGETQYF
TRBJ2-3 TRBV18 CASSPTEADTQYF
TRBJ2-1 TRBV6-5 CASRRTSGHEQFF
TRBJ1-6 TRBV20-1 CSASKGASSSPLHF
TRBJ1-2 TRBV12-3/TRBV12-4 CASSQPPSGYTF
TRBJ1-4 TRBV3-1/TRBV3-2 CASSQDHRTSATNEKLFF
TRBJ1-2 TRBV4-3 CASSQEYRARGYGYTF
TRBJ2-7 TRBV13 CASSETGSPRYEQYF
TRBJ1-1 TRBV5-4 CASSPRQGSNTEAFF
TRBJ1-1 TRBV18 CASSPSPSGTEAFF
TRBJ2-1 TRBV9 CASSVGTNRNEQFF
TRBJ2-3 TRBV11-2 CASSLIWPTDTQYF
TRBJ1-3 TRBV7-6 CASTATGDGGNTIYF
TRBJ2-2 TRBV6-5 CASSYGAPAGELFF
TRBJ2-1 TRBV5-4 CASSSGGGQGRNEQFF
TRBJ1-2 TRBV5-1 CASYGGLNYGYTF
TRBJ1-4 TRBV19 CASSISGVGEKLFF
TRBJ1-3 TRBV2 CASKPNVDSSGNTIYF
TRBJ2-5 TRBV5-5 CASNPGGGEGETQYF
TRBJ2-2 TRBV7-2 CASSLRRGRGGELFF
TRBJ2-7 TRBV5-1 CASSLGTGSEQYF
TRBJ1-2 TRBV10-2 CASSVPGQGPGGYTF
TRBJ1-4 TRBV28 CASSSDRGPANEKLFF
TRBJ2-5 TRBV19 CASSQGWETQYF